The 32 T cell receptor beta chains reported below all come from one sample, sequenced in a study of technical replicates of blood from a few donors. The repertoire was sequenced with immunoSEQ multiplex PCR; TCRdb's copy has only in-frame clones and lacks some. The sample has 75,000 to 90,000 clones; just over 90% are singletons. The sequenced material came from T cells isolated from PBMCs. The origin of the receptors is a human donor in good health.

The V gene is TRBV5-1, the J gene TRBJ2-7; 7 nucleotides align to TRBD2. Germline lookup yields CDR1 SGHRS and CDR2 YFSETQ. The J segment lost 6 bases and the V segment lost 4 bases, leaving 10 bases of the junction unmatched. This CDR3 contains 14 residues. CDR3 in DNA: TGCGCCAGCAGCACACTAGCGCAGACTGGCGAGCAGTACTTC. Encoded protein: CASSTLAQTGEQYF.

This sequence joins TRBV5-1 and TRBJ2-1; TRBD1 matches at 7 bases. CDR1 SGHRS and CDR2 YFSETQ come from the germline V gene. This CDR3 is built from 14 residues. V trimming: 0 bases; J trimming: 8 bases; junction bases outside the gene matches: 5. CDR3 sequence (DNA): TGCGCCAGCAGCTTGGGACAGGGCACGGATGAGCAGTTCTTC. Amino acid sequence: CASSLGQGTDEQFF.

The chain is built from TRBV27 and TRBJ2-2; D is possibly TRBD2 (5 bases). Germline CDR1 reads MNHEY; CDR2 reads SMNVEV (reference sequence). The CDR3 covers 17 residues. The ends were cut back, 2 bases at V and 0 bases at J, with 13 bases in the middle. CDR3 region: CASSLLSRRANTGELFF. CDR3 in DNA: TGTGCCAGCAGTTTACTGTCTCGGCGGGCGAACACCGGGGAGCTGTTTTTT.

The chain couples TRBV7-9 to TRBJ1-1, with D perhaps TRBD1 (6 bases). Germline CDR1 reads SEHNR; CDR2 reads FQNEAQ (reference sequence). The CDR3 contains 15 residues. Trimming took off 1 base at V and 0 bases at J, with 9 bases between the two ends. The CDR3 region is CASSLEAGVNTEAFF. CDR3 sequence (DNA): TGTGCCAGCAGCTTAGAGGCAGGGGTGAACACTGAAGCTTTCTTT.

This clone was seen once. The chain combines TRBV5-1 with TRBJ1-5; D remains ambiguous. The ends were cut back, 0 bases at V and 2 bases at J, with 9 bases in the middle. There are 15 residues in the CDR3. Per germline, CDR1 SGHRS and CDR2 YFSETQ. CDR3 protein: CASSLGGRGNQPQHF. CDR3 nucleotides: TGCGCCAGCAGCTTGGGAGGCAGAGGCAATCAGCCCCAGCATTTT. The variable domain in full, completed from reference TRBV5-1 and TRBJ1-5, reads KAGVTQTPRYLIKTRGQQVTLSCSPISGHRSVSWYQQTPGQGLQFLFEYFSETQRNKGNFPGRFSGRQFSNSRSEMNVSTLELGDSALYLCASSLGGRGNQPQHFGDGTRLSIL.

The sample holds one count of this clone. CDR3 in DNA: TGTGCCAGCCAGCATACAGGGGGCGTATTCAACGAGCAGTACTTC. It translates to CASQHTGGVFNEQYF. The chain is built from TRBV6-6 and TRBJ2-7; TRBD1 matches at 9 bases. The V gene's germline CDR1 is MNHNY and CDR2 SVGAGI (reference sequence). With 8 bases clipped from V and 5 bases from J, the junction kept 13 bases outside the gene matches. This CDR3 contains 15 residues.

Here the CDR3 reads CASSDNRGSGQPQHF. CDR3 DNA sequence: TGTGCCAGCAGCGATAACAGGGGGTCAGGACAGCCCCAGCATTTT. J is TRBJ1-5 and V is TRBV6-1, with 8 bases matching TRBD1. The CDR3 runs 15 residues. V dropped 6 bases and J dropped 7; count of bases not matched to a gene: 11. Germline CDR1 is MNHNS and CDR2 is SASEGT.

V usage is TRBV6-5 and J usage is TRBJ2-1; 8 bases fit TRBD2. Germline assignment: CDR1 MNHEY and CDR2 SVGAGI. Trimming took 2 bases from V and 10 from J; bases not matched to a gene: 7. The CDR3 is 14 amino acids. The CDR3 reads CASSYIVAGGEQFF. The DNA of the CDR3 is TGTGCCAGCAGTTACATTGTGGCGGGGGGAGAGCAGTTCTTC.

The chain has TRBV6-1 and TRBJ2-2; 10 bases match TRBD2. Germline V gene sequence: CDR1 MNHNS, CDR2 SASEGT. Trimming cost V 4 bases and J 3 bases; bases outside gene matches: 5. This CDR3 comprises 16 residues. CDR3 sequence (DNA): TGTGCCAGCAGTGCCGAACTAGCGGGGTACACCGGGGAGCTGTTTTTT. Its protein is CASSAELAGYTGELFF.

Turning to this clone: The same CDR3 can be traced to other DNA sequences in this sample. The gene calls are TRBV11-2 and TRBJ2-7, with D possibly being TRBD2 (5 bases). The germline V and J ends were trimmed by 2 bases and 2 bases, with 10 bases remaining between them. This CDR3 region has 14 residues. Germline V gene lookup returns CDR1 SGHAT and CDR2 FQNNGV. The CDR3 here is CASSLYRGAYEQYF. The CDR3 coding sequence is TGTGCCAGCAGCTTATACCGGGGAGCCTACGAGCAGTACTTC.

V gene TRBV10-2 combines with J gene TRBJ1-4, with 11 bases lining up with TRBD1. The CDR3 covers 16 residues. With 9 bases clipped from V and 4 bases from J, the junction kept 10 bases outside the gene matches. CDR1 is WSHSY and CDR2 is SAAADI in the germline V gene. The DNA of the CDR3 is TGCGCCAGTTCCGGGACAGGGGGAATTGTTAATGAAAAACTGTTTTTT. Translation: CASSGTGGIVNEKLFF.

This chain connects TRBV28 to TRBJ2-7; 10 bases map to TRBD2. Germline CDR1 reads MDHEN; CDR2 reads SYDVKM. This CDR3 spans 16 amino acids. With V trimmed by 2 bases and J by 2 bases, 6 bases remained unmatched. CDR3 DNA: TGTGCCAGCAGTTTAGCTAGCGGGAGTGGGACCTACGAGCAGTACTTC. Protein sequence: CASSLASGSGTYEQYF.

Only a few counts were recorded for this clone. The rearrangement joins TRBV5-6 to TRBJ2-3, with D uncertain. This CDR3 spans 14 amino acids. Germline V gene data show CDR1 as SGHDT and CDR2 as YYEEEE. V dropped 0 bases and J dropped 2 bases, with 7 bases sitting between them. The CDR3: CASSLGAHTDTQYF. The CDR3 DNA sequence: TGTGCCAGCAGCTTGGGTGCGCACACAGATACGCAGTATTTT.

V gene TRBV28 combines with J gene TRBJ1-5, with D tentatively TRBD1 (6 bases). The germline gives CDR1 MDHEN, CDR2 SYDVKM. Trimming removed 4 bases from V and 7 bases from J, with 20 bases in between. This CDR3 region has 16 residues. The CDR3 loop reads CASSSSVTGTQQPQHF. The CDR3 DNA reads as TGTGCCAGCAGTTCCTCCGTAACCGGGACACAACAGCCCCAGCATTTT. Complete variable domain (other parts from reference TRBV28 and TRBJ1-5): DVKVTQSSRYLVKRTGEKVFLECVQDMDHENMFWYRQDPGLGLRLIYFSYDVKMKEKGDIPEGYSVSREKKERFSLILESASTNQTSMYLCASSSSVTGTQQPQHFGDGTRLSIL.

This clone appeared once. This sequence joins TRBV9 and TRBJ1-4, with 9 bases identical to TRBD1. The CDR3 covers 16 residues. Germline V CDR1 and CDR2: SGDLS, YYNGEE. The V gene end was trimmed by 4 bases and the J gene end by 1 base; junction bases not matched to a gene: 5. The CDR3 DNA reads TGTGCCAGCAGCCCCCAGGACAGGGGAACTAATGAAAAACTGTTTTTT. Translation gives CASSPQDRGTNEKLFF.

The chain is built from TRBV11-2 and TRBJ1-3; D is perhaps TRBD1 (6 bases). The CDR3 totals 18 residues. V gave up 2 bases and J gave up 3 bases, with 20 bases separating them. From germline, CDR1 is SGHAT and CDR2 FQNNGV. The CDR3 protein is CASSLSGGPLVSGNTIYF. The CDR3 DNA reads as TGTGCCAGCAGCTTATCCGGGGGGCCTCTTGTGAGTGGAAACACCATATATTTT.

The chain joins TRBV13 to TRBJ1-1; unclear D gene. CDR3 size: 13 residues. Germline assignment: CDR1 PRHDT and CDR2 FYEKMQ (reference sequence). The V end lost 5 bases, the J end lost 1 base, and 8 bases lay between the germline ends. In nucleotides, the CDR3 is TGTGCCAGCAGCCTAGACAAGAACACTGAAGCTTTCTTT. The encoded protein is CASSLDKNTEAFF.

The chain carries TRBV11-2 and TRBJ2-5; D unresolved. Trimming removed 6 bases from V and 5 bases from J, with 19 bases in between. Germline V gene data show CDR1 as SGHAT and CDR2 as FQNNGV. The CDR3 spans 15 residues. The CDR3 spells CASRANHSYGETQYF. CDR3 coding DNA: TGTGCCAGCAGGGCCAATCATAGCTATGGGGAGACCCAGTACTTC.

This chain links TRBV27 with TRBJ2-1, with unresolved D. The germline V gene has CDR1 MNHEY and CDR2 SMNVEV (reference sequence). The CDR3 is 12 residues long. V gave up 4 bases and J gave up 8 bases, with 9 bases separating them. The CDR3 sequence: CASSSGMDEQFF. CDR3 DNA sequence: TGTGCCAGCAGTTCAGGAATGGATGAGCAGTTCTTC.

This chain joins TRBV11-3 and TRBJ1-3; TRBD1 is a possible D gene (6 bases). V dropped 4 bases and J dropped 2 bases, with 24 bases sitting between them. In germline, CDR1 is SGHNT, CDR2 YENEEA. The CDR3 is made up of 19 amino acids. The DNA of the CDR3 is TGTGCCAGCAGCTCGTTTTTCCGGGACAAAGGCCAACCTGGAAACACCATATATTTT. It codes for CASSSFFRDKGQPGNTIYF.

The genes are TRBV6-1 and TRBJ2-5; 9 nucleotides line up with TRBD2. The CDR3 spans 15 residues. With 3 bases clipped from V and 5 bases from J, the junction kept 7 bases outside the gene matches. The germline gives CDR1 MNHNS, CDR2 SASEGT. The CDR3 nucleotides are TGTGCCAGCAGTGATTCGTGGACTAGCGAGGAGACCCAGTACTTC. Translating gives CASSDSWTSEETQYF.

CDR3 protein: CASSPPTGEDEQYF. As DNA, the CDR3 is TGTGCCAGCTCACCACCAACAGGGGAGGACGAGCAGTACTTC. The rearrangement joins TRBV18 to TRBJ2-7; weak D call: TRBD1 (7 bases). The CDR3 contains 14 residues. Trimming stripped 0 bases from V and 5 bases from J, with 11 bases between. The germline gives CDR1 KGHSH, CDR2 LQKENI.

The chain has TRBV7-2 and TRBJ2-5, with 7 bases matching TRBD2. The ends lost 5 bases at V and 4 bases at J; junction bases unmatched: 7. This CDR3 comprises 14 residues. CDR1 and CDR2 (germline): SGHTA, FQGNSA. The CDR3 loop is CASSPGTNSETQYF. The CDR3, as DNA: TGTGCCAGCAGCCCTGGGACTAATTCAGAGACCCAGTACTTC.

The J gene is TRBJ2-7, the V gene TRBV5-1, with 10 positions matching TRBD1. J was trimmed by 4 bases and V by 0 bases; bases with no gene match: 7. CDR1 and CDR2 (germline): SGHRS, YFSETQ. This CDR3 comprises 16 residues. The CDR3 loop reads CASSLGPGQGPYEQYF. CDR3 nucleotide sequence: TGCGCCAGCAGCTTGGGGCCGGGACAGGGGCCTTACGAGCAGTACTTC.

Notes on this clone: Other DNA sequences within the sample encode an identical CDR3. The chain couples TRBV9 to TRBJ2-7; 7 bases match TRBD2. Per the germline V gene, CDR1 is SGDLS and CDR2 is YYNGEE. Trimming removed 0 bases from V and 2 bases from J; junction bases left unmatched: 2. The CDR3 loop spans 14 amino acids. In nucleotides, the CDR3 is TGTGCCAGCAGCGTAGGCGGGGGAACCTACGAGCAGTACTTC. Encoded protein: CASSVGGGTYEQYF.

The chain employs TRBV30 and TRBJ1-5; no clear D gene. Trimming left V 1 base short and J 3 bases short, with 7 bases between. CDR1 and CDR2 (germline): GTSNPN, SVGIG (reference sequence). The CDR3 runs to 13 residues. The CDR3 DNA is TGTGCCTGGAGTGAAAATATCAATCAGCCCCAGCATTTT. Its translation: CAWSENINQPQHF. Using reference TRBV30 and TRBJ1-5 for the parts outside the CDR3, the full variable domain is SQTIHQWPATLVQPVGSPLSLECTVEGTSNPNLYWYRQAAGRGLQLLFYSVGIGQISSEVPQNLSASRPQDRQFILSSKKLLLSDSGFYLCAWSENINQPQHFGDGTRLSIL.

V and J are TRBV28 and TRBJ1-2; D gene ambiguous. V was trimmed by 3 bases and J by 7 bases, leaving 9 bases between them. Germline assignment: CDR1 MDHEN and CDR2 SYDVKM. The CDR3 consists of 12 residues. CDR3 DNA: TGTGCCAGCAGTTTCGGTCAAAGTGGCTACACCTTC. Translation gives CASSFGQSGYTF.

The CDR3 sequence is CASSPLRGGYTF. CDR3 DNA sequence: TGTGCCAGCAGCCCCCTTCGCGGGGGCTACACCTTC. This rearrangement joins TRBV7-9 to TRBJ1-2; no firm D call. V dropped 5 bases and J dropped 8 bases, with 12 bases sitting between them. This CDR3 comprises 12 residues. Germline CDR1 is SEHNR and CDR2 is FQNEAQ (reference sequence).

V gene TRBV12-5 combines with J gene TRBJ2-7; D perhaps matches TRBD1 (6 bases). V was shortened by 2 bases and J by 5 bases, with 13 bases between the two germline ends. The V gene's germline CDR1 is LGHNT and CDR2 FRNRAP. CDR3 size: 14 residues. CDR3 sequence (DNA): TGTGCTAGTGGTTTGTGGTTGGGGGCCGACGAGCAGTACTTC. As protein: CASGLWLGADEQYF.

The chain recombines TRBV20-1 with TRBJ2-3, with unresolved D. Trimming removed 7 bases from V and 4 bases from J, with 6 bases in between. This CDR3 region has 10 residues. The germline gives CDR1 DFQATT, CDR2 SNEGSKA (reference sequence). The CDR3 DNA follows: TGCAGTGTTCTGTCAGATACGCAGTATTTT. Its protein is CSVLSDTQYF.

The CDR3 bases are TGTGCCAGCAGCCAAGGAGGGTGGAGTGGCTACACCTTC. Translated, it gives CASSQGGWSGYTF. The chain couples TRBV14 to TRBJ1-2; the D is unclear. The V end was cut by 1 base, the J end by 7 bases, with 10 bases between. The CDR3 is made up of 13 amino acids. Looked up from germline, CDR1 is SGHDN and CDR2 is FVKESK.

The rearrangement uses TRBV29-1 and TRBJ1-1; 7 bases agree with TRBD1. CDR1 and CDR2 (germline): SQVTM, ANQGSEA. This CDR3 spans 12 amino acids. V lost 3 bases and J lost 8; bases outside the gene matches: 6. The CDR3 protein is CSVEGQKPEAFF. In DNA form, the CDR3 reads TGCAGCGTTGAGGGACAGAAGCCCGAAGCTTTCTTT.